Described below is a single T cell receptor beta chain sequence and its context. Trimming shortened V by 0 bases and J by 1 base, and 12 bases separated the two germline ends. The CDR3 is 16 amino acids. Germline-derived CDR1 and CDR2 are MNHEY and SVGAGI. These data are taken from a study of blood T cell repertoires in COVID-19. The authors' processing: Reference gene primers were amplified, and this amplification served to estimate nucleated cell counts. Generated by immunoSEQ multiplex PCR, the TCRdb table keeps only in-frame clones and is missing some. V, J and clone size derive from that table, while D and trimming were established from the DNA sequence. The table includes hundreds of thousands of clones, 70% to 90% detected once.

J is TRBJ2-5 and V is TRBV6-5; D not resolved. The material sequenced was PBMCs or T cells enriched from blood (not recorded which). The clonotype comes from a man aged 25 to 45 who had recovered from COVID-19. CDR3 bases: TGTGCCAGCAGTTACTCGGGCCCATTATCCCAAGAGACCCAGTACTTC. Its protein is CASSYSGPLSQETQYF.